This TCR beta chain was identified in a study of shared clonotypes between healthy human individuals. Naive CD8 isolation took CD45RO-negative cells positively selected for CCR7 and excluded terminally differentiated effector memory CD45RA+ cells. The donor population consisted of healthy HIV-negative adults with no recent acute infections or vaccinations. The study, taken as a whole, reports: Naive subsets typically showed greater estimated richness than memory subsets.

Germline CDR1 reads MNHEY; CDR2 reads SMNVEV (reference sequence). Trimming removed 8 bases at V and 0 bases at J, with 14 bases between. The CDR3 runs 15 residues. Data came from immunoSEQ multiplex PCR; TCRdb stores just in-frame clones and leaves some out. The sample has about 2,200,000 clones; just over 90% are singletons. Points on this clone: Its cognate antigen is unknown.

This receptor was identified in a man between 18 and 35 years old in good health. Some clones in this sample may be carry-over from other donors' samples. The rearrangement links TRBV27 to TRBJ1-3; no firm D call. Sequenced sample: naive CD8+ T cells from PBMCs. CDR3 residues: CASGGSAYSGNTIYF. Written as DNA, the CDR3 is TGTGCCAGCGGTGGTTCGGCCTACTCTGGAAACACCATATATTTT.